The 26 T cell receptor beta chains below come from one sample, sequenced in a study of blood T cell repertoires in COVID-19. Here immunoSEQ multiplex PCR was the method, and the copy in TCRdb shows in-frame clones only, minus some. The sample has 200,000 to 300,000 clones, more than 75% seen once; the top ten hold approximately 13%. The specimen sequenced was peripheral blood. These receptors originate from a woman aged 55 to 70 with active or convalescent COVID-19.

The table lists this clone with a few counts. The chain links TRBV2 to TRBJ2-3; 8 bases fit TRBD2. V was pared by 4 bases and J by 4 bases, with 7 bases of the junction left unmatched. Germline V gene data show CDR1 as SNHLY and CDR2 as FYNNEI. The CDR3 has 15 amino acids. The CDR3 reads CASSAFRGGSDTQYF. The CDR3 coding sequence is TGTGCCAGCAGTGCCTTTCGGGGGGGCTCAGATACGCAGTATTTT.

The V call is TRBV6-5, the J call TRBJ1-5; D may be TRBD1 (5 bases). Trimming took off 4 bases at V and 5 bases at J, with 12 bases between the two ends. This CDR3 comprises 14 residues. CDR1 and CDR2 (germline): MNHEY, SVGAGI. CDR3 in amino acids: CASSSGEGYQPQHF. The CDR3 DNA reads as TGTGCCAGCAGTTCGGGGGAGGGATATCAGCCCCAGCATTTT.

The J gene is TRBJ1-1, the V gene TRBV6-2 or TRBV6-3; no definite D call. This CDR3 is built from 14 residues. Germline lookup yields CDR1 MNHEY and CDR2 SVGEGT. Trimming left V 5 bases short and J 1 base short, with 11 bases between. CDR3 sequence: CASSPRGGNTEAFF. The CDR3 DNA reads TGTGCCAGCAGTCCCCGAGGTGGGAACACTGAAGCTTTCTTT.

The chain has TRBV5-6 and TRBJ2-1; TRBD2 matches 7 bases. CDR1 and CDR2 (germline): SGHDT, YYEEEE. J lost 7 bases, V lost 4 bases, and 5 bases had no gene match. The CDR3 has 13 residues. Here the CDR3 reads CASSATGGNEQFF. For the CDR3, the DNA is TGTGCCAGCAGCGCGACCGGGGGGAATGAGCAGTTCTTC.

J is TRBJ1-1 and V is TRBV3-1 (or the pseudogene TRBV3-2), with 9 bases identical to TRBD1. This CDR3 is built from 15 residues. The germline CDR1 and CDR2 sequences are LGHDT and YNNKEL (reference sequence). Germline trimming cut 2 bases from V and 5 bases from J; bases unmatched to any gene: 6. The CDR3 reads CASSQKGTGWTEAFF. The DNA of the CDR3 is TGTGCCAGCAGCCAAAAGGGGACAGGGTGGACTGAAGCTTTCTTT.

This chain links TRBV29-1 with TRBJ2-1; D is unresolved. This CDR3 has 19 amino acids. Germline-derived CDR1 and CDR2 are SQVTM and ANQGSEA. The V gene lost 3 bases and the J gene lost 0 bases, with 24 bases spanning the gap. The CDR3 DNA reads TGCAGCGTTGAGATCTACAGTAAGGTTCGGTCCGGCTCCTACAATGAGCAGTTCTTC. Translating gives CSVEIYSKVRSGSYNEQFF.

This clone was detected only a few times. This chain connects TRBV6-5 to TRBJ1-2, with D perhaps TRBD1 (5 bases). CDR3 size: 14 residues. Per germline, CDR1 MNHEY and CDR2 SVGAGI. With 2 bases removed from V and 7 bases from J, the gap between germline ends came to 14 bases. The DNA for the CDR3 is TGTGCCAGCAGTTACCGGGGGACCAACGGTGGCTACACCTTC. Amino acids: CASSYRGTNGGYTF.

The chain combines TRBV7-2 with TRBJ2-1, with 10 bases identical to TRBD2. Trimming at V came to 2 bases and at J to 4 bases, leaving 8 bases not matched to a gene. This CDR3 is 17 amino acids long. Germline CDR1 reads SGHTA; CDR2 reads FQGNSA. CDR3 region: CASSLPYSGGLYNEQFF. CDR3 nucleotides: TGTGCCAGCAGCTTACCCTATAGCGGGGGGCTTTACAATGAGCAGTTCTTC.

The chain employs TRBV30 and TRBJ1-2; D uncertain. Trimming left V 4 bases short and J 0 bases short, with 3 bases between. This CDR3 contains 11 residues. Per germline, CDR1 GTSNPN and CDR2 SVGIG (reference sequence). The CDR3 is CAWTANYGYTF. CDR3 sequence (DNA): TGTGCCTGGACAGCTAACTATGGCTACACCTTC.

In this sample, this clone turned up many times. The sample holds other DNA sequences that translate to the same CDR3. The gene calls are TRBV5-8 and TRBJ1-6; D is perhaps TRBD1 (6 bases). The V gene lost 2 bases and the J gene lost 10 bases, with 10 bases spanning the gap. CDR1 and CDR2 from the germline V gene are SGHTS and YDEGEE. CDR3 size: 13 residues. CDR3 residues: CASSLQGDSPLHF. Here the CDR3 DNA reads TGTGCCAGCAGCTTACAGGGCGACTCACCCCTCCACTTT.

The chain combines TRBV6-5 with TRBJ1-1; the D is unclear. The ends were cut back, 6 bases at V and 7 bases at J, with 6 bases in the middle. CDR1 is MNHEY, CDR2 SVGAGI, per germline. This CDR3 is built from 10 residues. Written as DNA, the CDR3 is TGTGCCAGCAGCTTAGTTGAAGCTTTCTTT. Amino acid sequence: CASSLVEAFF.

The genes are TRBV19 and TRBJ2-4; D is ambiguous. The CDR3 has 14 residues. V lost 0 bases, J lost 8 bases, and 11 bases lay in between. Germline CDR1 and CDR2: LNHDA and SQIVND (reference sequence). The CDR3 reads CASSIDQSVYIQYF. Written as DNA, the CDR3 is TGTGCCAGTAGTATAGATCAGTCAGTATACATTCAGTACTTC.

This chain connects TRBV11-3 to TRBJ2-7; 7 bases agree with TRBD2. CDR1 is SGHNT and CDR2 is YENEEA in the germline V gene. Trimming cost V 1 base and J 7 bases; bases outside gene matches: 4. The CDR3 contains 13 residues. The CDR3 DNA reads TGTGCCAGCAGCTTAGGGGGAGGGAAAGAGCAGTACTTC. Translating gives CASSLGGGKEQYF.

The rearrangement links TRBV18 to TRBJ2-4; 8 nucleotides match TRBD1. V lost 6 bases and J lost 10; bases outside the gene matches: 11. Germline V gene data show CDR1 as KGHSH and CDR2 as LQKENI. This CDR3 comprises 14 residues. CDR3 in amino acids: CASSPDRAGGIQYF. As DNA, the CDR3 is TGTGCCAGCTCTCCGGACAGGGCAGGCGGGATTCAGTACTTC.

The chain is built from TRBV5-1 and TRBJ2-3; TRBD1 agrees at 7 bases. The ends lost 9 bases at V and 0 bases at J; junction bases unmatched: 19. The CDR3 contains 18 residues. Germline loops: CDR1 SGHRS, CDR2 YFSETQ. CDR3 sequence reads: CATREQGPSLLSTDTQYF. As DNA, the CDR3 is TGCGCCACCAGGGAACAGGGGCCTTCCCTTCTAAGCACAGATACGCAGTATTTT. Drawing the rest from reference TRBV5-1 and TRBJ2-3, the complete variable domain is KAGVTQTPRYLIKTRGQQVTLSCSPISGHRSVSWYQQTPGQGLQFLFEYFSETQRNKGNFPGRFSGRQFSNSRSEMNVSTLELGDSALYLCATREQGPSLLSTDTQYFGPGTRLTVL.

The rearrangement links TRBV5-1 to TRBJ1-6, with 10 bases aligning to TRBD1. The CDR3 runs to 13 residues. Germline V CDR1 and CDR2: SGHRS, YFSETQ. J gave up 8 bases and V 4 bases, and 0 bases lay outside the gene matches. The CDR3 loop is CASSGTGDSPLHF. CDR3 sequence (DNA): TGCGCCAGCAGCGGGACAGGGGATTCACCCCTCCACTTT. The complete variable domain, with remaining parts taken from reference TRBV5-1 and TRBJ1-6, reads KAGVTQTPRYLIKTRGQQVTLSCSPISGHRSVSWYQQTPGQGLQFLFEYFSETQRNKGNFPGRFSGRQFSNSRSEMNVSTLELGDSALYLCASSGTGDSPLHFGNGTRLTVT.

J is TRBJ2-7 and V is TRBV20-1; TRBD1 matches at 10 bases. The CDR3 spans 14 residues. With 3 bases clipped from V and 4 bases from J, the junction kept 6 bases outside the gene matches. Germline CDR1 and CDR2: DFQATT and SNEGSKA (reference sequence). CDR3 protein: CSASGDRGLYEQYF. CDR3 in DNA: TGCAGTGCTAGTGGGGACAGGGGATTATACGAGCAGTACTTC.

This clone was recorded a few times. The V gene is TRBV5-5, the J gene TRBJ1-5; D is ambiguous. V was pared by 0 bases and J by 2 bases, with 12 bases between. The CDR3 runs to 16 residues. From germline, CDR1 is SGHKS and CDR2 YYEKEE (reference sequence). CDR3 DNA: TGTGCCAGCAGCTTGGCCCGGGGTGGGCGCAATCAGCCCCAGCATTTT. It codes for CASSLARGGRNQPQHF. The full variable domain, with the rest looked up from reference TRBV5-5 and TRBJ1-5, is DAGVTQSPTHLIKTRGQQVTLRCSPISGHKSVSWYQQVLGQGPQFIFQYYEKEERGRGNFPDRFSARQFPNYSSELNVNALLLGDSALYLCASSLARGGRNQPQHFGDGTRLSIL.

The CDR3 is CASRKTGTATNEKLFF. The DNA for the CDR3 is TGTGCCAGCAGGAAGACAGGGACCGCAACTAATGAAAAACTGTTTTTT. V gene TRBV27 combines with J gene TRBJ1-4; 7 bases are a match to TRBD1. V lost 6 bases, J lost 0 bases, and 7 bases stayed unmatched. The CDR3 length is 16 residues. Germline CDR1 and CDR2: MNHEY and SMNVEV (reference sequence).

The V call is TRBV6-2 or TRBV6-3, the J call TRBJ2-1; 7 positions agree with TRBD2. J was trimmed by 7 bases and V by 5 bases; bases with no gene match: 14. Germline CDR1 is MNHEY and CDR2 is SVGEGT. This CDR3 contains 16 residues. CDR3 amino acids: CASSNRLADRKNEQFF. The CDR3 bases are TGTGCCAGCAGTAACCGACTAGCCGATCGTAAGAATGAGCAGTTCTTC.

The rearrangement uses TRBV5-8 and TRBJ2-7; 7 nucleotides line up with TRBD1. V trimming: 4 bases; J trimming: 3 bases; junction bases outside the gene matches: 10. The CDR3 extends over 15 amino acids. In germline, CDR1 is SGHTS, CDR2 YDEGEE. The CDR3 DNA reads TGTGCCAGCAGCAGGTACTCCGGGACAGACTACGAGCAGTACTTC. Its protein product is CASSRYSGTDYEQYF.

The chain has TRBV6-5 and TRBJ1-5; TRBD1 agrees at 11 bases. Germline V lookup: CDR1 MNHEY, CDR2 SVGAGI. The CDR3 totals 16 residues. V shed 2 bases and J 5 bases; nucleotides not matched to a gene: 5. CDR3 sequence: CASSYRGQGDDQPQHF. The CDR3 DNA is TGTGCCAGCAGTTACAGGGGACAGGGGGATGATCAGCCCCAGCATTTT.

This clone showed up just a few times. Different DNA sequences within this sample yield the same CDR3. V is TRBV9 and J is TRBJ1-1; D perhaps matches TRBD1 (5 bases). Germline V gene lookup returns CDR1 SGDLS and CDR2 YYNGEE. This CDR3 comprises 14 residues. Trimming pared 0 bases from V and 2 bases from J, leaving 8 bases between. Here the CDR3 reads CASSVVGGNTEAFF. The CDR3 region has the DNA TGTGCCAGCAGCGTAGTCGGGGGTAACACTGAAGCTTTCTTT.

The chain employs TRBV19 and TRBJ1-5; D perhaps matches TRBD1 (5 bases). This CDR3 spans 16 amino acids. Trimming took off 3 bases at V and 1 base at J, with 13 bases between the two ends. CDR1 is LNHDA and CDR2 is SQIVND in the germline V gene (reference sequence). The chain's CDR3 is CASSMGLRISNQPQHF. CDR3 nucleotide sequence: TGTGCCAGTAGTATGGGGCTACGGATAAGCAATCAGCCCCAGCATTTT.

J is TRBJ1-4 and V is TRBV4-3; D unclear. Germline CDR1 LGHNA, CDR2 YSLEER. This CDR3 spans 12 amino acids. V was cut by 0 bases and J by 9 bases, with 5 bases left in between. As DNA, the CDR3 is TGCGCCAGCAGCCAAGACCCAAAAAAACTGTTTTTT. It yields the protein CASSQDPKKLFF.

The V and J genes are TRBV6-6 and TRBJ2-3, with 7 nucleotides matching TRBD2. CDR3 length: 15 residues. The trim removed 3 bases at V and 5 bases at J, leaving 8 bases unmatched. In germline, CDR1 is MNHNY, CDR2 SVGAGI (reference sequence). The CDR3, as DNA: TGTGCCAGCAGTTATTATAGGACTAGGGGAGATACGCAGTATTTT. This translates into CASSYYRTRGDTQYF.